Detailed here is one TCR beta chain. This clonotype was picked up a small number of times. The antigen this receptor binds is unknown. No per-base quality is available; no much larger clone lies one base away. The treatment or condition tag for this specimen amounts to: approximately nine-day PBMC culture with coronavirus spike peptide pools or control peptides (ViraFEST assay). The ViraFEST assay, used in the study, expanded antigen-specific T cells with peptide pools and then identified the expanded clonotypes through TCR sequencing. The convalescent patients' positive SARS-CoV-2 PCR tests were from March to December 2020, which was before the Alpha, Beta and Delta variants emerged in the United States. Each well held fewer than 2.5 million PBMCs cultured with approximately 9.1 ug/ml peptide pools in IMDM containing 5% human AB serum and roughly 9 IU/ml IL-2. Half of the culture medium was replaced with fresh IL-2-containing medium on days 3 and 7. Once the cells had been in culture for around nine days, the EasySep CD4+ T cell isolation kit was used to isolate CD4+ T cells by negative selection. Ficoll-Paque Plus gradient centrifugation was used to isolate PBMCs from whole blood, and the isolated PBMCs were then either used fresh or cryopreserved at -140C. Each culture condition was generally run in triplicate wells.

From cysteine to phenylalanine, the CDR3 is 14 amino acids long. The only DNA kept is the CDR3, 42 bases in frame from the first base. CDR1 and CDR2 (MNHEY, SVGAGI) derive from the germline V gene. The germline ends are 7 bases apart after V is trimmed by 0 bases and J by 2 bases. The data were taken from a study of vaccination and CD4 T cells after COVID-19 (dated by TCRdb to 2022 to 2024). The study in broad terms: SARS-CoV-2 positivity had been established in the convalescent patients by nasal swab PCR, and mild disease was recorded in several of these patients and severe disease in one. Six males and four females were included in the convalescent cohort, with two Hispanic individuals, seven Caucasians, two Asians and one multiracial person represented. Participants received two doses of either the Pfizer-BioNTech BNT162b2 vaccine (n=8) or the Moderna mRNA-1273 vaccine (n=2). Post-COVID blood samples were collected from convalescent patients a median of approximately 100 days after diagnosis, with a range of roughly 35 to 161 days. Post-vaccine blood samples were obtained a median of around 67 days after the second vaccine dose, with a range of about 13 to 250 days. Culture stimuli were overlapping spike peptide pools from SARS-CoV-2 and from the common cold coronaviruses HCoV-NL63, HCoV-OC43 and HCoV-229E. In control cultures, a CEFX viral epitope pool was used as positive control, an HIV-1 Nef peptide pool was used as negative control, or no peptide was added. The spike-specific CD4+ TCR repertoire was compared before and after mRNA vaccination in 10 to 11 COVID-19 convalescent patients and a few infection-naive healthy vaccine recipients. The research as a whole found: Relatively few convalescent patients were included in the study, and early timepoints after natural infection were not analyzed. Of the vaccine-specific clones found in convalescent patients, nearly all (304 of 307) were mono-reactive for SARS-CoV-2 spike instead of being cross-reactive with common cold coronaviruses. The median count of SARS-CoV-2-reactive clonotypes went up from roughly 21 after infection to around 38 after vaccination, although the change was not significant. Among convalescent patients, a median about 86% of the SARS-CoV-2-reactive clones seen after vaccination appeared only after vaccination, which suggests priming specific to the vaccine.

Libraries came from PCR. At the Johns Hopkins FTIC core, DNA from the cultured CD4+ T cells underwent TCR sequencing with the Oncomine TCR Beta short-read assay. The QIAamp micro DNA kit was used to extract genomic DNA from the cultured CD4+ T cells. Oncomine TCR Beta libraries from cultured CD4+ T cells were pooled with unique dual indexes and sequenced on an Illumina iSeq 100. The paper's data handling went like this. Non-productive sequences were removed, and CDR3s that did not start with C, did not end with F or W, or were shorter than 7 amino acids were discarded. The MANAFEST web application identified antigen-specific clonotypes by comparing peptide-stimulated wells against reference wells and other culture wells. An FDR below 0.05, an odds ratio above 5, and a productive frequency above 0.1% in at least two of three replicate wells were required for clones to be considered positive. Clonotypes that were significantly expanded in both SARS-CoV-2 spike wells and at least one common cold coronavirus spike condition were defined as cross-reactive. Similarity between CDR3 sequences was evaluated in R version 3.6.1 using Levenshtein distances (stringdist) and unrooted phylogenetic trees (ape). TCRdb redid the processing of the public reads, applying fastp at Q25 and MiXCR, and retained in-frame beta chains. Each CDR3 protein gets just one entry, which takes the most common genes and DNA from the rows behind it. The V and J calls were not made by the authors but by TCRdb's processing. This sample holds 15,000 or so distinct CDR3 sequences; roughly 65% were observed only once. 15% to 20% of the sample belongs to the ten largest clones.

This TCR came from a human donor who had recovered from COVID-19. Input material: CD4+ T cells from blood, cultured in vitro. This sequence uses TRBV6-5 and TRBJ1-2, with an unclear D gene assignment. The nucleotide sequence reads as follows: TGTGCCAGCAGTTACTCGGCCTTAAACTATGGCTACACCTTC. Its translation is CASSYSALNYGYTF.